This entry lists 14 T cell receptor beta chains sequenced from one sample in a study of human T cells and chemical hapten exposure. TCRdb passed the RACE reads through MiXCR, listing each CDR3 protein once. The sample yields approximately 50,000 distinct CDR3 sequences, 9.5% to 10% seen once. Time point denoted: pre-sensitization, week 0. Treatment here: therapeutic diphenylcyclopropenone sensitization with weekly scalp DPC. Blood, whole and unfractionated, served as the source for total RNA extraction. This specimen consisted of whole blood, obtained in connection with sensitization to the hapten diphenylcyclopropenone (DPC). Receptors were obtained from a woman under 40 with alopecia areata. Some clones in this sample may be carry-over from other donors' samples.

This clonotype was found a few times. The V and J genes are TRBV5-1 and TRBJ2-3; 10 nucleotides match TRBD1. The CDR3 covers 17 residues. Germline V gene lookup returns CDR1 SGHRS and CDR2 YFSETQ. V lost 0 bases to trimming and J lost 4 bases; unmatched junction nucleotides: 8. Written as DNA, the CDR3 is TGCGCCAGCAGCTTGGCAGGGACAGGGGATGGATCAGATACGCAGTATTTT. This codes for CASSLAGTGDGSDTQYF.

The V call is TRBV6-1, the J call TRBJ2-4, with D possibly TRBD2 on 6 matching bases. Per the germline V gene, CDR1 is MNHNS and CDR2 is SASEGT. CDR3 size: 16 residues. The ends were cut back, 2 bases at V and 2 bases at J, with 13 bases in the middle. The CDR3 nucleotides are TGTGCCAGCAGTGAACGGGTGGAGGGATCCAAAAACATTCAGTACTTC. This sequence encodes CASSERVEGSKNIQYF.

The rearrangement joins TRBV6-5 to TRBJ2-1; D is perhaps TRBD2 (6 bases). CDR1 is MNHEY, CDR2 SVGAGI, per germline. V lost 6 bases, J lost 0 bases, and 12 bases lay in between. This CDR3 comprises 15 residues. CDR3 protein: CASRRDFSSYNEQFF. In DNA, the CDR3 is TGTGCCAGCAGGCGGGATTTCAGCTCCTACAATGAGCAGTTCTTC.

This clonotype has ten or more counts. This chain joins TRBV27 and TRBJ1-5; 7 bases agree with TRBD1. The ends lost 8 bases at V and 5 bases at J; junction bases unmatched: 15. The CDR3 covers 16 residues. Germline assignment: CDR1 MNHEY and CDR2 SMNVEV (reference sequence). The CDR3: CASGTAGRQGYQPQHF. CDR3 nucleotide sequence: TGTGCCAGCGGGACGGCCGGACGACAGGGCTATCAGCCCCAGCATTTT.

This clonotype turned up a few times. This chain joins TRBV10-3 and TRBJ2-3, with 16 bases matching TRBD2. The J segment lost 5 bases and the V segment lost 3 bases, leaving 8 bases of the junction unmatched. The CDR3 totals 18 residues. CDR1 is ENHRY, CDR2 SYGVKD, per germline. The CDR3 nucleotides read TGTGCCATCAGTGACGGGGGACTAGCGGGGGGGCATTTAGATACGCAGTATTTT. It specifies CAISDGGLAGGHLDTQYF.

The chain links TRBV28 to TRBJ2-3; a possible D gene is TRBD1 (6 bases). Trimming took off 3 bases at V and 11 bases at J, with 15 bases between the two ends. The CDR3 length is 13 residues. Germline V gene sequence: CDR1 MDHEN, CDR2 SYDVKM. CDR3 protein: CASSLSGTRLQYF. The DNA for the CDR3 is TGTGCCAGCAGTTTGTCCGGGACACGGCTGCAGTATTTT.

The table lists this clonotype with many counts. The rearrangement uses TRBV10-3 and TRBJ1-1; TRBD1 agrees at 9 bases. Losses at the gene ends were 3 bases for V and 7 bases for J; bases not matched to a gene: 3. Germline V gene lookup returns CDR1 ENHRY and CDR2 SYGVKD. CDR3 size: 13 residues. CDR3: CAISDGTGLEAFF. For the CDR3, the DNA is TGTGCCATCAGTGACGGGACAGGGCTTGAAGCTTTCTTT.

The rearrangement joins TRBV7-9 to TRBJ1-1; 9 bases map to TRBD1. Trimming removed 5 bases from V and 5 bases from J; junction bases left unmatched: 9. The CDR3 runs 15 residues. Germline CDR1 SEHNR, CDR2 FQNEAQ (reference sequence). CDR3 amino acids: CASSGWTGELTEAFF. DNA of the CDR3: TGTGCCAGCAGCGGATGGACAGGGGAACTGACTGAAGCTTTCTTT.

This clonotype was detected a few times. This sequence joins TRBV30 and TRBJ1-1; D gene uncertain. CDR3 length: 13 amino acids. Germline CDR1 and CDR2: GTSNPN and SVGIG (reference sequence). Trimming pared 7 bases from V and 4 bases from J, leaving 16 bases between. CDR3: CASSRSPGTEAFF. CDR3 nucleotides: TGTGCCTCCAGCAGGTCTCCGGGCACTGAAGCTTTCTTT. Full variable domain (outside the CDR3, taken from reference TRBV30 and TRBJ1-1): SQTIHQWPATLVQPVGSPLSLECTVEGTSNPNLYWYRQAAGRGLQLLFYSVGIGQISSEVPQNLSASRPQDRQFILSSKKLLLSDSGFYLCASSRSPGTEAFFGQGTRLTVV.

This clonotype was seen more than once but under ten times. CDR3 region: CASSHQQGGSNQPQHF. DNA for the CDR3: TGTGCCAGCAGCCATCAACAGGGGGGAAGCAATCAGCCCCAGCATTTT. This chain joins TRBV16 and TRBJ1-5; 8 bases agree with TRBD1. Trimming took 3 bases from V and 1 from J; bases not matched to a gene: 5. Germline loops: CDR1 KGHSY, CDR2 FQNENV. This CDR3 spans 16 amino acids.

This clonotype was seen a few times. The genes are TRBV7-8 and TRBJ1-1; 9 positions agree with TRBD1. Looked up from germline, CDR1 is SGHVS and CDR2 is FQNEAQ. The CDR3 covers 13 residues. J gave up 6 bases and V 4 bases, and 3 bases lay outside the gene matches. The CDR3 here is CASSYDRGAEAFF. CDR3 coding DNA: TGTGCCAGCAGCTACGACAGGGGGGCTGAAGCTTTCTTT.

This clonotype was recorded a few times. This chain uses TRBV9 with TRBJ2-7; D perhaps matches TRBD1 (6 bases). The CDR3 is 15 residues long. Germline V lookup: CDR1 SGDLS, CDR2 YYNGEE. Trimming pared 4 bases from V and 2 bases from J, leaving 16 bases between. The CDR3 coding sequence is TGTGCCAGCAGCCCTGGGGACACCGGTACCTACGAGCAGTACTTC. Its translation: CASSPGDTGTYEQYF.

This clonotype was seen ten or more times. The V gene is TRBV7-2, the J gene TRBJ2-3; D is perhaps TRBD1 (6 bases). This CDR3 is 16 amino acids long. Germline assignment: CDR1 SGHTA and CDR2 FQGNSA. V shed 1 base and J shed 2 bases, with 13 bases lying between them. The CDR3, as DNA: TGTGCCAGCAGCTTAGTTTCAGGGGCAAACACAGATACGCAGTATTTT. Amino acids: CASSLVSGANTDTQYF.

This chain connects TRBV7-3 to TRBJ1-3; D unclear. V shed 5 bases and J shed 0 bases, with 8 bases lying between them. The germline V gene encodes CDR1 SGHTA and CDR2 FQGTGA. The CDR3 runs to 14 residues. The CDR3 here is CASSPDPSGNTIYF. The CDR3 DNA reads TGTGCCAGCAGCCCGGACCCCTCTGGAAACACCATATATTTT.